This T cell receptor beta chain was retrieved from a study of shared clonotypes between healthy human individuals. Study-wide results and limits: Investigators collected only blood, and repertoires in tissues likely differ. Naive CD4 clonotypes overlapped across a handful of donors at around 4.8%.

In the source study's methods: Sequence data from immunoSEQ were junction-only and lacked quality scores; consequently, filtering differed. Libraries were prepared by immunoSEQ multiplex PCR; TCRdb keeps only in-frame clonotypes and omits some of them. V and J calls and clone size follow that table, whereas D and trimming were derived from the DNA. In the table there are around 2,100,000 clones, about 95% of which are singletons. A word on this clone: Antigen unknown.

CD8 cells regarded as naive lacked CD45RO, were positively chosen for CCR7, and omitted terminally differentiated effector memory CD45RA+ cells. The receptor's source is a man aged 18 to 29 in good health. The sequencing sample was made of naive CD8+ T cells sorted from blood.

CDR3 region: CASSRDPMNTEAFF. The CDR3, as DNA: TGCGCCAGCAGTCGCGACCCAATGAACACTGAAGCTTTCTTT. The chain has TRBV10-1 and TRBJ1-1; unclear D gene. Germline values: CDR1 WNHNN, CDR2 SYGVQD (reference sequence). Trimming pared 5 bases from V and 0 bases from J, leaving 10 bases between. The CDR3 has 14 amino acids.